Listed below are T cell receptor beta chains from one sample, sequenced in a study of identical twins. TCRdb reprocessed the 5' RACE reads with MiXCR, giving one entry per CDR3 protein. The sample contains roughly 1,500,000 distinct CDR3 sequences, less than 35% of which appear only once. The sample comprised cord blood. The source of these receptors is a newborn girl in good health. Each CDR3 is given with its conserved first and last residue. The D gene is left open where the match is weak. Some rows have no size entry. The others give once, few or many, or a class for an expanded clone.

clone_size	j_call	cdr3_length	v_call	d_call	cdr3_nt	cdr3_aa
-	TRBJ1-5	13	TRBV29-1	-	TGCAGCGTTGGACCCGCAGGGAATCAGCCCCAGCATTTT	CSVGPAGNQPQHF
few	TRBJ2-3	15	TRBV4-2	TRBD1	TGTGCCAGCAGCCATCCGGGACAGGGGGCAGATACGCAGTATTTT	CASSHPGQGADTQYF
few	TRBJ1-2	15	TRBV11-2	-	TGTGCCAGCAGCTTCGGCCGCAGGGATTTCTATGGCTACACCTTC	CASSFGRRDFYGYTF
few	TRBJ2-5	15	TRBV4-1	-	TGCGCCAGCAGCCCGCCGGGACAAGGAACGGGGACCCAGTACTTC	CASSPPGQGTGTQYF
few	TRBJ1-6	16	TRBV7-2	-	TGTGCCAGCAGTCACCGACAGAGCTCCTATAATTCACCCCTCCACTTT	CASSHRQSSYNSPLHF
-	TRBJ2-5	15	TRBV11-2	-	TGTTCCAGCAGCTGGGAGTCCTGGTACCAAGAGACCCAGTACTTC	CSSSWESWYQETQYF
few	TRBJ2-5	15	TRBV7-7	-	TGTGCTAGCAGCTTAGAGGTGGCAGGAGGGGAGACCCAGTACTTC	CASSLEVAGGETQYF
few	TRBJ2-3	19	TRBV9	-	TGTGCCAGCAGCGTAATGGCTAGAGCACCTCTCAGGAACACAGATACGCAGTATTTT	CASSVMARAPLRNTDTQYF
few	TRBJ1-5	13	TRBV27	-	TGTGCCAGCAGTTTCGGGGCTGCGCAGCCCCAGCATTTT	CASSFGAAQPQHF
-	TRBJ2-7	13	TRBV12-3/TRBV12-4	-	TGTGCCAGCAATTTAGGCAGGGCCTACGAGCAGTACTTC	CASNLGRAYEQYF
few	TRBJ2-1	16	TRBV3-1	-	TGTGCCAGCAGCCCCAGGCTTATGGCTCCCTACAATGAGCAGTTCTTC	CASSPRLMAPYNEQFF
-	TRBJ1-2	14	TRBV7-2	-	TGTGCCAGCAGCTTAGCTGCAGGGAATCATGGCTACACCTTC	CASSLAAGNHGYTF
-	TRBJ2-7	15	TRBV10-3	TRBD2	TGTGCCATCAGTGAATTAGCGGGGGTAACCTACGAGCAGTACTTC	CAISELAGVTYEQYF
once	TRBJ2-1	12	TRBV20-1	TRBD1	TGCAGTGCTTGGACAGGGGCGGATGAGCAGTTCTTC	CSAWTGADEQFF
-	TRBJ2-7	14	TRBV6-4	-	TGTGCCAGCAGTCCTTTGCGGTGGACCTACGAGCAGTACTTC	CASSPLRWTYEQYF
few	TRBJ2-3	14	TRBV6-1	TRBD1	TGTGCCAGCAGTAAGGGACAGGGAGGGGATACGCAGTATTTT	CASSKGQGGDTQYF
-	TRBJ2-5	15	TRBV27	-	TGTGCCACTTCCCGTTATACCGCAGATCCAGAGACCCAGTACTTC	CATSRYTADPETQYF
few	TRBJ2-2	13	TRBV29-1	TRBD1	TGCAGCATTGGGACAGGGGGACCCGGGGAGCTGTTTTTT	CSIGTGGPGELFF
-	TRBJ2-3	14	TRBV7-8	-	TGTGCCAGCAGCAGACCGGGGGACCCAGATACGCAGTATTTT	CASSRPGDPDTQYF
-	TRBJ2-5	17	TRBV7-8	TRBD2	TGTGCCAGCGGCTCTGGGACTAGCGGGGGTTTTCAAGAGACCCAGTACTTC	CASGSGTSGGFQETQYF
few	TRBJ1-2	15	TRBV7-9	-	TGTGCCAGCAGCTTAGGGGCCACAGCTAACTATGGCTACACCTTC	CASSLGATANYGYTF
-	TRBJ2-1	16	TRBV4-2	-	TGTGCCAGCACCTCAAGGCGGGACGGGGACTACAATGAGCAGTTCTTC	CASTSRRDGDYNEQFF
-	TRBJ2-3	14	TRBV6-2/TRBV6-3	-	TGTGCCAGCAGTTCCCGGGATCCCACAGATACGCAGTATTTT	CASSSRDPTDTQYF
-	TRBJ1-4	13	TRBV25-1	TRBD1	TGTGCCAGCGAGGGACAGTATAATGAAAAACTGTTTTTT	CASEGQYNEKLFF
-	TRBJ2-7	13	TRBV7-2	-	TGTGCCAGCAGCCTACGGCAACACAATGAGCAGTACTTC	CASSLRQHNEQYF
-	TRBJ2-1	14	TRBV7-2	-	TGTGCCAGCACCCCGGACAGATCCTACAATGAGCAGTTCTTC	CASTPDRSYNEQFF
many	TRBJ2-3	14	TRBV20-1	TRBD2	TGCAGTGCTCCACGGGGGGTCCGCACAGATACGCAGTATTTT	CSAPRGVRTDTQYF
few	TRBJ2-5	13	TRBV7-6	-	TGTGCCAGCAGCTTAGTCGGGCCCGAGACCCAGTACTTC	CASSLVGPETQYF
-	TRBJ1-4	11	TRBV30	-	TGTGCCTGGAGTGCCAATGAAAAACTGTTTTTT	CAWSANEKLFF
-	TRBJ2-5	13	TRBV6-1	-	TGTGCCAGCAGTGGCTGGAGGCGAGAGACCCAGTACTTC	CASSGWRRETQYF
-	TRBJ2-1	15	TRBV5-1	-	TGCGCCAGCAGATTGGAGGGCAGCCTCTACAATGAGCAGTTCTTC	CASRLEGSLYNEQFF
-	TRBJ2-3	15	TRBV20-1	-	TGCAGGGCAATAAAAGGGACCACGTCACCGGATACGCAGTATTTT	CRAIKGTTSPDTQYF
-	TRBJ1-1	16	TRBV5-1	TRBD1	TGCGCCAGCAGCTGGTGGACAGGAGGCGGGAACACTGAAGCTTTCTTT	CASSWWTGGGNTEAFF
-	TRBJ1-1	15	TRBV25-1	TRBD1	TGTGCCAGCAGTGATCGGGGACAGGGGAAAACTGAAGCTTTCTTT	CASSDRGQGKTEAFF
few	TRBJ2-5	16	TRBV3-1	TRBD2	TGTGCCAGCAGCCAAGTCCTAGCGGGAAGACTAAAGACCCAGTACTTC	CASSQVLAGRLKTQYF
-	TRBJ2-6	18	TRBV28	TRBD1	TGTGCCAGCAGTATTTCCGGGACAGCCCTCTCTGGGGCCAACGTCCTGACTTTC	CASSISGTALSGANVLTF
-	TRBJ2-5	14	TRBV24-1	-	TGTGCCACCAGTTCCACAGGGTCCCAAGAGACCCAGTACTTC	CATSSTGSQETQYF
few	TRBJ1-5	14	TRBV2	-	TGTGCCAGCACCCTCCAGTATAGCAATCAGCCCCAGCATTTT	CASTLQYSNQPQHF
-	TRBJ2-1	17	TRBV2	TRBD2	TGTGCCAGCAGTGCGAGACTAGCGGGTTTCTCCTACAATGAGCAGTTCTTC	CASSARLAGFSYNEQFF